These 21 T cell receptor beta chains originate from one sample sequenced in a study of shared clonotypes between healthy human individuals. Profiling relied on immunoSEQ multiplex PCR, and the TCRdb table lists in-frame clones only, not all of them. The sample holds 550,000 to 800,000 clones; about 74% are singletons and the top ten take 1.5% to 2%. Specimen: memory CD4+ T cells sorted from blood. Sample subset: CD45RA-negative fraction. The receptors here all came from a woman in her 30s in good health.

The DNA for the CDR3 is TGTGCCAGCAGCCTAGCGGGAGGGTACGAGCAGTACTTC. This gives the protein CASSLAGGYEQYF. The chain couples TRBV6-6 to TRBJ2-7; 12 bases are a match to TRBD2. The CDR3 is 13 residues long. Losses at the gene ends were 6 bases for V and 4 bases for J; bases not matched to a gene: 1. Germline V gene data show CDR1 as MNHNY and CDR2 as SVGAGI (reference sequence).

CDR3 coding DNA: TGTGCCAGCAGCCAAGATCCAGCTCAGTCCCTTTACAATGAGCAGTTCTTC. Its protein product is CASSQDPAQSLYNEQFF. J is TRBJ2-1 and V is TRBV4-2; D not resolved. The V gene's germline CDR1 is LGHNA and CDR2 YNFKEQ. The CDR3 consists of 17 residues. V lost 0 bases and J 4 bases, leaving 16 bases between the germline ends.

This rearrangement joins TRBV29-1 to TRBJ1-2; D might be TRBD1 (5 bases). V was trimmed by 7 bases and J by 4 bases, leaving 19 bases between them. Germline CDR1 is SQVTM and CDR2 is ANQGSEA. The CDR3 loop spans 14 amino acids. CDR3 loop: CSANMGRPPYGYTF. In nucleotides, the CDR3 is TGCAGCGCTAACATGGGACGCCCCCCCTATGGCTACACCTTC.

In DNA, the CDR3 is TGTGCCAGCAGCTTAGTGGGACAGGGGGCTGGTGGCTACACCTTC. This gives the protein CASSLVGQGAGGYTF. The rearrangement links TRBV5-4 to TRBJ1-2; 12 bases match TRBD1. V shed 2 bases and J 7 bases; nucleotides not matched to a gene: 6. The CDR3 contains 15 residues. Germline lookup yields CDR1 SGHNT and CDR2 YYREEE (reference sequence).

The gene calls are TRBV2 and TRBJ1-1, with a possible D match to TRBD1 (5 bases). The CDR3 has 14 residues. Trimming took off 2 bases at V and 0 bases at J, with 7 bases between the two ends. CDR1 and CDR2 from the germline V gene are SNHLY and FYNNEI. CDR3 bases: TGTGCCAGCAGTGAAAACAGGATGAACACTGAAGCTTTCTTT. Protein: CASSENRMNTEAFF.

This clone was seen more than once but under ten times. The V gene is TRBV11-2, the J gene TRBJ2-7; 10 bases fit TRBD2. The CDR3 runs to 17 residues. V shed 4 bases and J 5 bases; nucleotides not matched to a gene: 14. Germline values: CDR1 SGHAT, CDR2 FQNNGV. The CDR3 nucleotides are TGTGCCAGCAGCTCCAACCACCCTAGCGGGAGCTTGGACGAGCAGTACTTC. Its translation: CASSSNHPSGSLDEQYF.

The chain uses TRBV29-1 and TRBJ2-1; tentatively, D is TRBD2 (5 bases). Trimming removed 5 bases from V and 5 bases from J, with 13 bases in between. Germline CDR1 SQVTM, CDR2 ANQGSEA. The CDR3 totals 13 residues. The CDR3 here is CSVSGPLDNEQFF. As DNA, the CDR3 is TGCAGCGTTTCAGGACCACTAGACAATGAGCAGTTCTTC.

This clone was seen just once. The chain links TRBV4-1 to TRBJ2-7, with 10 bases identical to TRBD1. There are 14 residues in the CDR3. Trimming removed 1 base from V and 7 bases from J; junction bases left unmatched: 4. Germline assignment: CDR1 MGHRA and CDR2 YSYEKL. The CDR3 is CASSQGQGAGEQYF. In nucleotides, the CDR3 is TGCGCCAGCAGCCAAGGACAGGGGGCGGGAGAGCAGTACTTC.

There are a few counts of this clone. The chain links TRBV10-3 to TRBJ2-5; no clear D. Trimming cost V 6 bases and J 5 bases, with 7 bases left between them. Per germline, CDR1 ENHRY and CDR2 SYGVKD. This CDR3 has 11 amino acids. The CDR3 sequence: CAIRASETQYF. The CDR3 DNA is TGTGCCATCAGGGCAAGTGAGACCCAGTACTTC.

V is TRBV27 and J is TRBJ1-1; no clear D gene. Trimming took off 5 bases at V and 4 bases at J, with 11 bases between the two ends. CDR3 length equals 13 residues. The germline V gene has CDR1 MNHEY and CDR2 SMNVEV (reference sequence). In DNA form, the CDR3 reads TGTGCCAGCAGTACCACCCAGTTCACTGAAGCTTTCTTT. Translation gives CASSTTQFTEAFF.

V is TRBV2 and J is TRBJ1-4, with 7 bases aligning to TRBD1. CDR1 is SNHLY, CDR2 FYNNEI, per germline. This CDR3 region has 13 residues. V was clipped by 6 bases and J by 7 bases; unmatched bases: 5. In nucleotides, the CDR3 is TGTGCCAGCAGGCCGACAGGGCCTGAAAAACTGTTTTTT. This encodes CASRPTGPEKLFF.

This chain connects TRBV6-6 to TRBJ2-7, with D possibly matching TRBD2 (6 bases). The CDR3 consists of 14 residues. The germline V and J ends were trimmed by 5 bases and 6 bases, with 17 bases remaining between them. Germline CDR1 reads MNHNY; CDR2 reads SVGAGI (reference sequence). Here the CDR3 reads CASSEASVRTEQYF. The DNA for the CDR3 is TGTGCCAGCAGTGAGGCTAGCGTGAGGACCGAGCAGTACTTC.

The V call is TRBV7-7, the J call TRBJ2-5; possible D gene TRBD2, 5 bases. V lost 1 base and J lost 2, with 11 bases in between. The germline CDR1 and CDR2 sequences are SSHAT and FNYEAQ (reference sequence). This CDR3 region has 15 residues. The chain's CDR3 is CASSLGTGKQETQYF. The CDR3 bases are TGTGCCAGCAGCTTAGGTACGGGGAAGCAAGAGACCCAGTACTTC.

The J gene is TRBJ2-2, the V gene TRBV2; 11 bases map to TRBD2. The CDR3 covers 15 residues. Germline CDR1 SNHLY, CDR2 FYNNEI. V lost 6 bases and J lost 4; bases outside the gene matches: 4. The CDR3 here is CASRALAGATGELFF. In nucleotides, the CDR3 is TGTGCCAGCAGGGCACTAGCGGGAGCCACCGGGGAGCTGTTTTTT.

The chain combines TRBV4-1 with TRBJ2-1, with 7 bases matching TRBD2. Looked up from germline, CDR1 is MGHRA and CDR2 is YSYEKL. The CDR3 is 17 amino acids. V dropped 0 bases and J dropped 3; count of bases not matched to a gene: 8. The CDR3 reads CASSQDRGGEIYNEQFF. CDR3 DNA sequence: TGCGCCAGCAGCCAAGATCGGGGAGGGGAGATCTACAATGAGCAGTTCTTC.

This clone showed up many times. The rearrangement links TRBV2 to TRBJ2-5; no reliable D call. CDR3 length: 13 residues. Germline loops: CDR1 SNHLY, CDR2 FYNNEI. Trimming removed 7 bases from V and 4 bases from J, with 13 bases in between. The CDR3 loop is CASTVLVGETQYF. Written as DNA, the CDR3 is TGTGCCAGCACCGTGTTGGTGGGAGAGACCCAGTACTTC.

The chain carries TRBV10-3 and TRBJ1-5, with unresolved D. V was trimmed by 5 bases and J by 0 bases, leaving 11 bases between them. The V gene's germline CDR1 is ENHRY and CDR2 SYGVKD. The CDR3 is 15 residues long. In DNA, the CDR3 is TGTGCCATCAGTCCTACCGGAGATAGCAATCAGCCCCAGCATTTT. Its protein is CAISPTGDSNQPQHF.

This clone was found once. The chain recombines TRBV19 with TRBJ2-3; TRBD1 aligns across 7 bases. The length of the CDR3 is 16 residues. The germline V gene encodes CDR1 LNHDA and CDR2 SQIVND (reference sequence). Losses at the gene ends were 3 bases for V and 4 bases for J; bases not matched to a gene: 10. The CDR3 DNA follows: TGTGCCAGTAGTATGTCTACAGGGGTAGGGGCAGATACGCAGTATTTT. It encodes CASSMSTGVGADTQYF.

Worth noting for this clone: Other DNA variants within this sample encode the same CDR3. The chain has TRBV6-1 and TRBJ2-7; D is undetermined. CDR1 MNHNS and CDR2 SASEGT come from the germline V gene. CDR3 length: 10 residues. Trimming pared 6 bases from V and 4 bases from J, leaving 4 bases between. DNA of the CDR3: TGTGCCAGCAGCGAATACGAGCAGTACTTC. This codes for CASSEYEQYF.

This chain uses TRBV2 with TRBJ2-7; possibly TRBD2 for D (6 bases). Germline assignment: CDR1 SNHLY and CDR2 FYNNEI. The V end was cut by 11 bases, the J end by 2 bases, with 13 bases between. The CDR3 is 12 residues long. The CDR3 sequence is CAARGNTYEQYF. The CDR3 DNA follows: TGTGCCGCGCGCGGGAACACCTACGAGCAGTACTTC. Full variable domain (remainder filled in from reference TRBV2 and TRBJ2-7): EPEVTQTPSHQVTQMGQEVILRCVPISNHLYFYWYRQILGQKVEFLVSFYNNEISEKSEIFDDQFSVERPDGSNFTLKIRSTKLEDSAMYFCAARGNTYEQYFGPGTRLTVT.

The V and J genes are TRBV6-5 and TRBJ1-2, with D possibly being TRBD1 (5 bases). Germline V lookup: CDR1 MNHEY, CDR2 SVGAGI. This CDR3 contains 12 residues. Between the trimmed V and J ends, which lost 5 bases and 6 bases, there was a span of 10 bases. Written as DNA, the CDR3 is TGTGCCAGCAGTAAATGGGGGGATGGCTACACCTTC. Protein sequence: CASSKWGDGYTF.